This T cell receptor (beta chain) comes out of a study of Graves' ophthalmopathy and Graves' hyperthyroidism. Amplified TCR beta CDR3 regions were obtained using RNA transcripts as template. First-round RT-PCR with HTBI primers preceded a second-round multiplex PCR. Each CDR3 protein gets one entry after TCRdb re-called the multiplex PCR reads with MiXCR. Of approximately 410,000 distinct CDR3 sequences listed, approximately 15% are singletons. There are 13 residues in the CDR3. Trimming pared 2 bases from V and 5 bases from J, leaving 9 bases between. Germline V CDR1 and CDR2: ENHRY, SYGVKD. Clinicians diagnosed using symptoms, serum thyroxine, TRAb, thyroid ultrasound and orbital computed tomography. This clonotype was counted at least ten times.

The chain carries TRBV10-3 and TRBJ1-1; D uncertain. This receptor was taken from a woman younger than 30 with stable Graves' hyperthyroidism. The specimen was peripheral blood. In nucleotides, the CDR3 is TGTGCCATCAGTGAGGAGGAATGGACTGAAGCTTTCTTT. Translated: CAISEEEWTEAFF.